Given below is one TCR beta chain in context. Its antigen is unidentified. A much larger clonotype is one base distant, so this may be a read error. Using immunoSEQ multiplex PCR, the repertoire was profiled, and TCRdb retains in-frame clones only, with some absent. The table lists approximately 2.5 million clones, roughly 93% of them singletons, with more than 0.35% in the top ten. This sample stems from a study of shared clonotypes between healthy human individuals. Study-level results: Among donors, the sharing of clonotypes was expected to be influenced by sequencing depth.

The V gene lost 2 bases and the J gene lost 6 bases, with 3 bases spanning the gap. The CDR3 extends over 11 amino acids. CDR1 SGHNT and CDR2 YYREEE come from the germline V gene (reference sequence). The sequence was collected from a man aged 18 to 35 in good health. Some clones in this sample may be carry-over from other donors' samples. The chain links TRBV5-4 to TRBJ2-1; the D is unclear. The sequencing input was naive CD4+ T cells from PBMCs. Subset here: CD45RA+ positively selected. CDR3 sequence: CASSFFNEQFF. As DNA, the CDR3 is TGTGCCAGCAGCTTTTTCAATGAGCAGTTCTTC.